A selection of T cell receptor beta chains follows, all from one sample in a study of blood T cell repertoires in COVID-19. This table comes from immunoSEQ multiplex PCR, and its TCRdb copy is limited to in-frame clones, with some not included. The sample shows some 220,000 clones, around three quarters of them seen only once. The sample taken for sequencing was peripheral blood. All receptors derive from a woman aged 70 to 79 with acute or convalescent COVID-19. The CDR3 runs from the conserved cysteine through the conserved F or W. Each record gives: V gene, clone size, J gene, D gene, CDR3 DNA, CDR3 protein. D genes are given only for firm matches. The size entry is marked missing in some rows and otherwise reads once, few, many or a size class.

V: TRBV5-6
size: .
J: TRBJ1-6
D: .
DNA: TGTGCCAGCAGCTTGGGTCAGGGGCTTAATAATTCACCCCTCCACTTT
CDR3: CASSLGQGLNNSPLHF

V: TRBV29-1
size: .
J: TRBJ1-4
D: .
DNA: TGCAGCGTTGCGTACAGGACAAATGAAAAACTGTTTTTT
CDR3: CSVAYRTNEKLFF

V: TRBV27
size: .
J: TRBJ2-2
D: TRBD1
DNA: TGTGCCAGCAGTTTGGGACAGATCACCGGGGAGCTGTTTTTT
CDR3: CASSLGQITGELFF

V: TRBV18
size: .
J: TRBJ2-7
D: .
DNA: TGTGCCAGCTCACCACACCAGGGTGACGAGCAGTACTTC
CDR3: CASSPHQGDEQYF

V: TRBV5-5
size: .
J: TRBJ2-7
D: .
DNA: TGTGCCAGCAGCTTGAACCCAGGAGGAATCTACGAGCAGTACTTC
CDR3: CASSLNPGGIYEQYF

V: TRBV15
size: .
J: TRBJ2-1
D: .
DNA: TGTGCCACCAGCTTCCTTGGGGGGGGCGAGAAGCAGTTCTTC
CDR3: CATSFLGGGEKQFF

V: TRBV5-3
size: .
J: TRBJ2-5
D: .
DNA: TGTGCCAGAAGTTCGATGCGGGGAGGAGAGACCCAGTACTTC
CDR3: CARSSMRGGETQYF

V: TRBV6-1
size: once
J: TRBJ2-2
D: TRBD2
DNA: TGTGCCAGCAGTGAAGCGCACGGGGAGGGCGGGGAGCTGTTTTTT
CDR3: CASSEAHGEGGELFF

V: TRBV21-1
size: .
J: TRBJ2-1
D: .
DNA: TGTGCCAGCAGCAAATGGGGGGGCGGGGTCCACTCCTACAATGAGCAGTTCTTC
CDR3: CASSKWGGGVHSYNEQFF

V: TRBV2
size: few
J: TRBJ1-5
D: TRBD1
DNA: TGTGCCAGCAGGGGGACAGGGGGTCAGCCCCAGCATTTT
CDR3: CASRGTGGQPQHF

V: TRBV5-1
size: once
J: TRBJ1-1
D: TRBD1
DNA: TGCGCCAGCAGCCCCGGGACAGGGATACTTATGAACACTGAAGCTTTCTTT
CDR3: CASSPGTGILMNTEAFF

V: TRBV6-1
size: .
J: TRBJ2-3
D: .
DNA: TGTGCCAGCAGTGAAGAGTTTTGGACTATAAGGGCCACAGATACGCAGTATTTT
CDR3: CASSEEFWTIRATDTQYF

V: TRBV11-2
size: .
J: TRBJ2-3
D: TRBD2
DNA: TGTGCCAGCAGACCAAGAGCGGGGGGGAGGGATACGCAGTATTTT
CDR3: CASRPRAGGRDTQYF

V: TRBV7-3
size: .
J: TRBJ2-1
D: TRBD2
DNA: TGTGCCAGCAGCCCTAGCGGGGGGAATGAGCAGTTCTTC
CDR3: CASSPSGGNEQFF

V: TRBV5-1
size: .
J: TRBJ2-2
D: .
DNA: TGCGCCAGCAGCCTAAGAGGTGTCGGGGAGCTGTTTTTT
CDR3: CASSLRGVGELFF

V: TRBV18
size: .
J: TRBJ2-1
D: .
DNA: TGTGCCAGCTCACCGGGGAGATACAATGAGCAGTTCTTC
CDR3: CASSPGRYNEQFF

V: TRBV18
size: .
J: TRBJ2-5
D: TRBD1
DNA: TGTGCCAGCTCACCACTACAGGGGGAGACCCAGTACTTC
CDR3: CASSPLQGETQYF

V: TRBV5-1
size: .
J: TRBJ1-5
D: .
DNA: TGCGCCAGCAGTCCTGAGGGCGAACAGATTAGCAATCAGCCCCAGCATTTT
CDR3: CASSPEGEQISNQPQHF

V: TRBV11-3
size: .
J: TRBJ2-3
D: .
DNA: TGTGCCAGCAGCTTAGGGGCAGGGCGCACAGATACGCAGTATTTT
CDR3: CASSLGAGRTDTQYF

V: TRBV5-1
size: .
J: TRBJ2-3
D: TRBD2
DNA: TGCGCCAGCAGCTCGGGGGGACGCACAGATACGCAGTATTTT
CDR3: CASSSGGRTDTQYF

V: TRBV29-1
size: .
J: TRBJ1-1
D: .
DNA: TGCAGCGTTGAGGGCAGGGGCATGAACACTGAAGCTTTCTTT
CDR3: CSVEGRGMNTEAFF

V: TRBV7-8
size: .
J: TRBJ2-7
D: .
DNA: TGTGCCAGCAGCTCGGCAGGGGACGAGCAGTACTTC
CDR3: CASSSAGDEQYF

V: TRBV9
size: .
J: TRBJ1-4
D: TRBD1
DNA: TGTGCCAGCAGCGTCCGCAGGGGGATGGGAGTTATTCGAGAAAAACTGTTTTTT
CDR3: CASSVRRGMGVIREKLFF

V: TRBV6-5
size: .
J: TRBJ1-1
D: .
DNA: TGTGCCAGCTTTACAGTCACGGGAACTGAAGCTTTCTTT
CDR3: CASFTVTGTEAFF

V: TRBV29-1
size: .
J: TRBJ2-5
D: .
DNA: TGCAGCGTTGAAATAACAGGGCCCGAGACCCAGTACTTC
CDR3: CSVEITGPETQYF

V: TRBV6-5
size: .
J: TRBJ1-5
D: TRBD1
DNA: TGTGCCAGCAGTAACAACAGGGGAAGCAATCAGCCCCAGCATTTT
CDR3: CASSNNRGSNQPQHF

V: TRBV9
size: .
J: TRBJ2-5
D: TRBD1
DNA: TGTGCCAGCAGCGTGGGACAGGGGCCCCAAGAGACCCAGTACTTC
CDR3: CASSVGQGPQETQYF

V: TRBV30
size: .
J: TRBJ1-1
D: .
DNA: TGTGCCTGGAGCAGAAACACTGAAGCTTTCTTT
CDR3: CAWSRNTEAFF

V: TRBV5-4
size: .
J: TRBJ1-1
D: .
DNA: TGTGCCAGCAGCAGGTGGACAGTGAACACTGAAGCTTTCTTT
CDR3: CASSRWTVNTEAFF

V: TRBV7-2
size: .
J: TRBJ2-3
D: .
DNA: TGTGCCAGCAGCGCCGAGCTAGCAGATACGCAGTATTTT
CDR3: CASSAELADTQYF

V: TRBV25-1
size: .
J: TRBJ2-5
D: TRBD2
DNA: TGTGCCAGCAGTGGTCATGGACTAGCGGGGTCGGCCCAGTACTTC
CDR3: CASSGHGLAGSAQYF

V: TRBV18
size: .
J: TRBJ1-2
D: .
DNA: TGTGCCAGCTCATCCAACCGGGACAATCGTGGCTACACCTTC
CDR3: CASSSNRDNRGYTF

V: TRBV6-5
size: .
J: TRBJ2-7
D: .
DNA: TGTGCCAGCAGTTACTCGATTAGCCTCGCCTACGAGCAGTACTTC
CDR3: CASSYSISLAYEQYF

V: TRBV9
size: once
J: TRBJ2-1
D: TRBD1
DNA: TGTGCCAGCAGCGTACAGGGGACAGTGAGCTCCTACAATGAGCAGTTCTTC
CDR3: CASSVQGTVSSYNEQFF

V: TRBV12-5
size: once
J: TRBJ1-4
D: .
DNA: TGTGCTAGTGGTTTGTTCGGTGAAAAACTGTTTTTT
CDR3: CASGLFGEKLFF

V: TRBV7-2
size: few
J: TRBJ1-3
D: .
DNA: TGTGCCAGCAGCTTAGGCGGCAGACCGGGAAACACCATATATTTT
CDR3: CASSLGGRPGNTIYF

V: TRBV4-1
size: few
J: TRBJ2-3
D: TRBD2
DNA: TGCGCCAGCAGCCAAGGAAACGGGGGGGTGGATACGCAGTATTTT
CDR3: CASSQGNGGVDTQYF

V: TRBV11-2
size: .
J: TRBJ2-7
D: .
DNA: TGTGCCAGCAGCCGTCAAGTTACAGGGCTTTCAATTTACGAGCAGTACTTC
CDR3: CASSRQVTGLSIYEQYF

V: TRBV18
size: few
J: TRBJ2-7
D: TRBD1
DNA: TGTGCCAGCTCACCATGGTCCGACAGGGGCGCTTACGAGCAGTACTTC
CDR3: CASSPWSDRGAYEQYF

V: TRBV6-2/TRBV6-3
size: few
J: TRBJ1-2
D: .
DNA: TGTGCCAGCAGTTACCCATCGACAGTGAACGTCAATGGCTACACCTTC
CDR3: CASSYPSTVNVNGYTF